This T cell receptor beta chain came from a study of T cells in localized non-small cell lung cancer. Study-wide points: Exceeding tumor, uninvolved adjacent lung had the highest T cell clonality. Higher T cell density in the blood was associated with longer overall survival, whereas higher adjacent-lung clonality associated with shorter survival.

V trimming: 5 bases; J trimming: 9 bases; junction bases outside the gene matches: 4. The CDR3 covers 13 residues. CDR1 is SGHAT, CDR2 FQNNGV, per germline. Details on this clone: Antigen: not known.

Measured with immunoSEQ multiplex PCR; TCRdb has only the in-frame clones, and not every one. The table has approximately 88,000 clones, around 90% seen once. The receptor's source is a woman aged 40-70 years with stage II squamous cell lung carcinoma. This chain joins TRBV11-2 and TRBJ1-3; 10 bases are a match to TRBD1. The material sequenced was PBMCs, taken before any cancer treatment. CDR3 sequence: CASSHGTGATIYF. CDR3 nucleotide sequence: TGTGCCAGCAGCCACGGGACAGGGGCCACCATATATTTT.